The 32 T cell receptor beta chains in this list originate from one sample, sequenced in a study of blood T cell repertoires in COVID-19. The data were produced by immunoSEQ multiplex PCR, yet TCRdb's version contains in-frame clones alone and is incomplete. The table shows a few hundred thousand clones, with 70% to 90% occurring only once. The specimen sequenced was peripheral blood. These receptor sequences come from a man aged 45 to 65 with acute or convalescent COVID-19.

This chain joins TRBV11-2 and TRBJ1-4; tentatively, D is TRBD1 (5 bases). Germline-derived CDR1 and CDR2 are SGHAT and FQNNGV. The V end was cut by 4 bases, the J end by 5 bases, with 11 bases between. The CDR3 is 14 amino acids. CDR3 protein: CASSSDSYNEKLFF. The CDR3 DNA reads as TGTGCCAGCAGCTCTGACAGCTACAATGAAAAACTGTTTTTT.

The rearrangement links TRBV5-4 to TRBJ1-4; 10 nucleotides align to TRBD1. Germline V gives CDR1 SGHNT, CDR2 YYREEE (reference sequence). The junction had 5 bases not matched to a gene; V was cut back by 4 bases and J by 8 bases. The CDR3 extends over 14 amino acids. As DNA, the CDR3 is TGTGCCAGCAGCCGACAGGGGGCTGTGGAAAAACTGTTTTTT. Its translation: CASSRQGAVEKLFF.

This chain connects TRBV20-1 to TRBJ1-1; possibly TRBD1 for D (5 bases). The ends were cut back, 3 bases at V and 7 bases at J, with 9 bases in the middle. The CDR3 has 11 amino acids. Germline V lookup: CDR1 DFQATT, CDR2 SNEGSKA (reference sequence). Here the CDR3 DNA reads TGCAGTGCTAGTAAAAGGGGTGAAGCTTTCTTT. It encodes CSASKRGEAFF.

CDR3 DNA sequence: TGCGCCAGCAGCTTCGGGGGGCGGTCAGATACGCAGTATTTT. Translation gives CASSFGGRSDTQYF. The chain is built from TRBV5-1 and TRBJ2-3; D is possibly TRBD2 (7 bases). The CDR3 covers 14 residues. Germline lookup yields CDR1 SGHRS and CDR2 YFSETQ. The ends were cut back, 2 bases at V and 4 bases at J, with 11 bases in the middle.

The J gene is TRBJ2-5, the V gene TRBV5-1; 8 bases agree with TRBD1. Germline CDR1 is SGHRS and CDR2 is YFSETQ. Trimming removed 3 bases from V and 3 bases from J; junction bases left unmatched: 1. The CDR3 is made up of 13 amino acids. The CDR3 DNA follows: TGCGCCAGCAGCTCACAGGGGGAAGAGACCCAGTACTTC. It specifies CASSSQGEETQYF. Together with reference TRBV5-1 and TRBJ2-5, the CDR3 gives the full variable domain: KAGVTQTPRYLIKTRGQQVTLSCSPISGHRSVSWYQQTPGQGLQFLFEYFSETQRNKGNFPGRFSGRQFSNSRSEMNVSTLELGDSALYLCASSSQGEETQYFGPGTRLLVL.

The chain couples TRBV12-3 or TRBV12-4 to TRBJ2-3; D gene unclear. The CDR3 has 13 amino acids. V was pared by 5 bases and J by 2 bases, with 8 bases between. The CDR3 protein is CASSPVSTDTQYF. CDR3 nucleotides: TGTGCCAGCAGTCCAGTCTCCACAGATACGCAGTATTTT.

The chain employs TRBV27 and TRBJ1-5; D gene uncertain. The CDR3 is made up of 15 amino acids. V was shortened by 6 bases and J by 1 base, with 13 bases between the two germline ends. The germline V gene encodes CDR1 MNHEY and CDR2 SMNVEV (reference sequence). The CDR3 nucleotides read TGTGCCAGCAGCCGACAATCGGGGAGCAATCAGCCCCAGCATTTT. This gives the protein CASSRQSGSNQPQHF.

CDR3 in DNA: TGTGCCAGCAGTTCTGACAGGGTCGCGGATACGCAGTATTTT. It is translated as CASSSDRVADTQYF. This sequence joins TRBV27 and TRBJ2-3; 7 bases agree with TRBD1. Germline V lookup: CDR1 MNHEY, CDR2 SMNVEV (reference sequence). CDR3 length: 14 residues. J gave up 6 bases and V 4 bases, and 7 bases lay outside the gene matches.

The chain links TRBV5-1 to TRBJ1-2; maybe TRBD1 (5 bases). Per the germline V gene, CDR1 is SGHRS and CDR2 is YFSETQ. The CDR3 sequence is 13 residues long. V was trimmed by 2 bases and J by 4 bases, leaving 9 bases between them. In nucleotides, the CDR3 is TGCGCCAGCAGCTTTGGGGCCGGCTATGGCTACACCTTC. Translating gives CASSFGAGYGYTF.

The rearrangement links TRBV19 to TRBJ1-3; tentative D call: TRBD1 (5 bases). Germline V gene data show CDR1 as LNHDA and CDR2 as SQIVND (reference sequence). V was cut by 6 bases and J by 1 base, with 19 bases left in between. The CDR3 length is 17 residues. CDR3 sequence reads: CASSSPGTALSGNTIYF. CDR3 nucleotides: TGTGCCAGTAGCTCCCCGGGGACTGCCCTTTCTGGAAACACCATATATTTT.

This rearrangement joins TRBV10-1 to TRBJ1-6; the match to TRBD1 covers 7 bases. Trimming removed 4 bases from V and 7 bases from J; junction bases left unmatched: 4. CDR1 WNHNN and CDR2 SYGVQD come from the germline V gene (reference sequence). CDR3 size: 14 residues. For the CDR3, the DNA is TGCGCCAGCAGTGTAGGGGGCGAGAATTCACCCCTCCACTTT. Translated, it gives CASSVGGENSPLHF.

V is TRBV30 and J is TRBJ1-1; D perhaps matches TRBD1 (5 bases). Trimming removed 3 bases from V and 3 bases from J, with 17 bases in between. Germline V CDR1 and CDR2: GTSNPN, SVGIG (reference sequence). The CDR3 length is 15 residues. The CDR3 reads CAWSVKGSGYTEAFF. The CDR3 nucleotides are TGTGCCTGGAGCGTAAAAGGGTCAGGGTACACTGAAGCTTTCTTT.

The chain couples TRBV6-5 to TRBJ2-7, with 8 bases identical to TRBD1. Germline V CDR1 and CDR2: MNHEY, SVGAGI. CDR3 length equals 14 residues. V shed 4 bases, J shed 3 bases, and the junction held 5 bases outside the gene matches. This chain's CDR3 is CASSSDRAFYEQYF. The DNA for the CDR3 is TGTGCCAGCAGTTCGGACAGGGCATTCTACGAGCAGTACTTC.

This CDR3 is CASSPTSGTGTNTGELFF. The CDR3 DNA follows: TGTGCCAGCAGCCCGACCTCCGGGACAGGGACGAACACCGGGGAGCTGTTTTTT. The chain carries TRBV7-3 and TRBJ2-2; 9 bases match TRBD1. The CDR3 is 18 amino acids. The J segment lost 0 bases and the V segment lost 5 bases, leaving 10 bases of the junction unmatched. Germline CDR1 SGHTA, CDR2 FQGTGA.

The V and J genes are TRBV2 and TRBJ1-5; D not certain. This CDR3 has 13 residues. The V gene lost 7 bases and the J gene lost 1 base, with 8 bases spanning the gap. Germline loops: CDR1 SNHLY, CDR2 FYNNEI. The DNA of the CDR3 is TGTGCCAGCACGTCTAACAGCAATCAGCCCCAGCATTTT. Translated: CASTSNSNQPQHF.

This clone turned up a few times. The genes are TRBV11-2 and TRBJ2-1; 12 bases line up with TRBD2. The J segment lost 8 bases and the V segment lost 1 base, leaving 6 bases of the junction unmatched. CDR3 length: 16 residues. Germline-derived CDR1 and CDR2 are SGHAT and FQNNGV. Here the CDR3 reads CASSLALAGGLYEQFF. In DNA form, the CDR3 reads TGTGCCAGCAGCTTAGCCCTAGCGGGGGGGCTATATGAGCAGTTCTTC.

This chain connects TRBV19 to TRBJ1-1, with D possibly matching TRBD1 (6 bases). Germline V lookup: CDR1 LNHDA, CDR2 SQIVND (reference sequence). Trimming cost V 7 bases and J 1 base, with 28 bases left between them. The CDR3 extends over 19 amino acids. The CDR3 DNA follows: TGTGCCAGTATTCCAAAACCCCGGGACACCATACTACGGAACACTGAAGCTTTCTTT. Encoded protein: CASIPKPRDTILRNTEAFF.

The chain employs TRBV19 and TRBJ2-7; maybe TRBD2 (6 bases). The CDR3 has 13 residues. Trimming removed 4 bases from V and 7 bases from J, with 14 bases in between. Germline CDR1 LNHDA, CDR2 SQIVND (reference sequence). The CDR3 loop reads CASSTTVGGEQYF. The CDR3 nucleotides read TGTGCCAGTAGTACCACCGTAGGAGGGGAGCAGTACTTC.

V gene TRBV11-1 combines with J gene TRBJ1-2; possible D gene TRBD1, 5 bases. The length of the CDR3 is 12 residues. From germline, CDR1 is SGHAT and CDR2 FQDESV (reference sequence). The V end was cut by 3 bases, the J end by 7 bases, with 9 bases between. CDR3 loop: CASSFQGRGYTF. The CDR3 DNA reads as TGTGCCAGCAGCTTCCAGGGCCGTGGCTACACCTTC.

The chain has TRBV3-1 (or the pseudogene TRBV3-2) and TRBJ1-1, with a tentative D call TRBD1 (6 bases). Germline V CDR1 and CDR2: LGHDT, YNNKEL (reference sequence). The CDR3 extends over 13 amino acids. The germline V and J ends were trimmed by 6 bases and 4 bases, with 12 bases remaining between them. The CDR3 reads CASRYREGTEAFF. CDR3 nucleotides: TGTGCCAGCAGATACAGGGAGGGCACTGAAGCTTTCTTT.

This sequence joins TRBV25-1 and TRBJ1-2, with a tentative D call TRBD1 (5 bases). The CDR3 covers 11 residues. The germline gives CDR1 MGHDK, CDR2 SYGVNS. Trimming pared 6 bases from V and 5 bases from J, leaving 7 bases between. This chain's CDR3 is CASSPGYGYTF. DNA for the CDR3: TGTGCCAGCAGCCCAGGGTATGGCTACACCTTC.

V usage is TRBV3-1 (or the pseudogene TRBV3-2) and J usage is TRBJ1-5; the D gene is possibly TRBD1 (6 bases). Germline V gene sequence: CDR1 LGHDT, CDR2 YNNKEL (reference sequence). CDR3 size: 13 residues. The V and J ends lost 2 bases and 13 bases respectively, with 15 bases between them. The CDR3 coding sequence is TGTGCCAGCAGCCAAAGGGAGCGGGACATTCAGCATTTT. It translates to CASSQRERDIQHF.

The J gene is TRBJ1-2, the V gene TRBV7-6, with 11 nucleotides matching TRBD1. Germline loops: CDR1 SGHVS, CDR2 FNYEAQ. This CDR3 has 15 residues. V lost 5 bases to trimming and J lost 8 bases; unmatched junction nucleotides: 10. CDR3 nucleotide sequence: TGTGCCAGCAGCCCTGGTCCCGGGACAGGGGGAGGCTACACCTTC. It is translated as CASSPGPGTGGGYTF.

The chain recombines TRBV9 with TRBJ2-5, with 13 bases aligning to TRBD2. The CDR3 runs 16 residues. Germline values: CDR1 SGDLS, CDR2 YYNGEE. With 3 bases clipped from V and 6 bases from J, the junction kept 8 bases outside the gene matches. Here the CDR3 reads CASSETSGGAIQTQYF. CDR3 sequence (DNA): TGTGCCAGCAGCGAAACTAGCGGGGGGGCCATCCAGACCCAGTACTTC.

The chain couples TRBV19 to TRBJ1-2; weak D call: TRBD1 (5 bases). Germline V gene sequence: CDR1 LNHDA, CDR2 SQIVND (reference sequence). V gave up 0 bases and J gave up 8 bases, with 16 bases separating them. This CDR3 spans 15 amino acids. The CDR3 loop is CASSIDFDSLGGYTF. The CDR3 DNA reads as TGTGCCAGTAGTATAGATTTCGACAGTCTTGGAGGCTACACCTTC.

The CDR3 DNA reads as TGCGCCTCAGGTGGGACTAGCACAGATACGCAGTATTTT. It codes for CASGGTSTDTQYF. The gene calls are TRBV4-1 and TRBJ2-3; tentatively, D is TRBD2 (6 bases). V dropped 11 bases and J dropped 0 bases, with 12 bases sitting between them. Germline V CDR1 and CDR2: MGHRA, YSYEKL. This CDR3 contains 13 residues.

The chain employs TRBV5-1 and TRBJ1-6; the D gene is possibly TRBD1 (6 bases). There are 15 residues in the CDR3. V gave up 3 bases and J gave up 8 bases, with 15 bases separating them. The germline CDR1 and CDR2 sequences are SGHRS and YFSETQ. CDR3 sequence (DNA): TGCGCCAGCAGCTATAACGGGGGGCTGGATTCACCCCTCCACTTT. Translation gives CASSYNGGLDSPLHF.

This clone has only a few counts. The genes are TRBV6-5 and TRBJ2-7; D is perhaps TRBD1 (5 bases). Germline assignment: CDR1 MNHEY and CDR2 SVGAGI. CDR3 length: 14 residues. V lost 6 bases to trimming and J lost 7 bases, with 19 bases between them. CDR3 protein: CASRVRGPTGEQYF. The CDR3 coding sequence is TGTGCCAGCAGGGTTAGGGGCCCCACCGGGGAGCAGTACTTC.

The table lists this clone with a few counts. The chain joins TRBV4-1 to TRBJ1-6; tentatively, D is TRBD1 (6 bases). The germline V and J ends were trimmed by 4 bases and 10 bases, with 17 bases remaining between them. This CDR3 is 15 amino acids long. Looked up from germline, CDR1 is MGHRA and CDR2 is YSYEKL. CDR3 sequence reads: CASSRPDGGRSPLHF. CDR3 DNA sequence: TGCGCCAGCAGCCGCCCAGACGGGGGGCGATCACCCCTCCACTTT.

In DNA form, the CDR3 reads TGTGCCAGCAGCTTAAAACGGGCCCCATCGGGACAGGGGGCACACTTCTACAATGAGCAGTTCTTC. Translating gives CASSLKRAPSGQGAHFYNEQFF. The chain combines TRBV7-3 with TRBJ2-1; 12 nucleotides agree with TRBD1. This CDR3 region has 22 residues. V gave up 1 base and J gave up 3 bases; unmatched junction bases: 19. Germline V gene data show CDR1 as SGHTA and CDR2 as FQGTGA. The whole variable domain, filled in from reference TRBV7-3 and TRBJ2-1, reads GAGVSQTPSNKVTEKGKYVELRCDPISGHTALYWYRQSLGQGPEFLIYFQGTGAADDSGLPNDRFFAVRPEGSVSTLKIQRTERGDSAVYLCASSLKRAPSGQGAHFYNEQFFGPGTRLTVL.

The rearrangement links TRBV5-4 to TRBJ2-1; perhaps TRBD2 as D (5 bases). Trimming pared 1 base from V and 5 bases from J, leaving 10 bases between. Germline lookup yields CDR1 SGHNT and CDR2 YYREEE (reference sequence). The CDR3 has 14 residues. CDR3: CASSLPGNNNEQFF. CDR3 in DNA: TGTGCCAGCAGCTTGCCCGGGAACAACAATGAGCAGTTCTTC.

This clone was recorded only once. The chain has TRBV28 and TRBJ1-5; D is unresolved. This CDR3 comprises 12 residues. Trimming shortened V by 6 bases and J by 5 bases, and 8 bases separated the two germline ends. The germline CDR1 and CDR2 sequences are MDHEN and SYDVKM. The CDR3 sequence: CASRREDQPQHF. The CDR3 nucleotides are TGTGCCAGCAGACGAGAGGATCAGCCCCAGCATTTT.